Each of the 11 T cell receptor beta chains below was sequenced from the same sample in a study of post-analysis software for immune sequencing data. Unique molecular identifiers were built into the TCR beta cDNA libraries. TCRdb re-called the PCR reads with MiXCR, one entry per CDR3 protein. This sample has approximately 570,000 distinct CDR3 sequences, with roughly 47% found just once. General observations from the study: Compared with controls, patients had more of about 5 TRBV segments, including TRBV5-6, TRBV5-1 and TRBV20-1.

The antigens for these receptors are not known. The sample comprised blood. The receptors here all came from a girl between 5 and 17 years old with multiple sclerosis.

The chain joins TRBV7-3 to TRBJ2-1; TRBD2 agrees at 13 bases. The CDR3 is 14 residues long. Per germline, CDR1 SGHTA and CDR2 FQGTGA. Trimming at V came to 5 bases and at J to 8 bases, leaving 3 bases not matched to a gene. CDR3 residues: CASSHTSGGDEQFF. CDR3 sequence (DNA): TGTGCCAGCAGCCACACTAGCGGGGGGGATGAGCAGTTCTTC.

The DNA of the CDR3 is TGTGCCAGCAGTTCCTCGCAGGAGGGAGGCTACACCTTC. Its translation is CASSSSQEGGYTF. The chain carries TRBV12-3 or TRBV12-4 and TRBJ1-2; D uncertain. The CDR3 is 13 residues long. V lost 4 bases, J lost 8 bases, and 14 bases lay in between.

V gene TRBV5-1 combines with J gene TRBJ2-3; no reliable D call. Trimming left V 0 bases short and J 4 bases short, with 12 bases between. The germline V gene has CDR1 SGHRS and CDR2 YFSETQ. There are 15 residues in the CDR3. CDR3 sequence: CASSLVARRSDTQYF. The CDR3 DNA reads TGCGCCAGCAGCTTGGTCGCCAGACGGTCAGATACGCAGTATTTT.

CDR3 protein: CASSRLALGTGELFF. CDR3 nucleotide sequence: TGTGCCAGCAGTAGACTAGCCCTAGGCACCGGGGAGCTGTTTTTT. The chain joins TRBV12-3 or TRBV12-4 to TRBJ2-2; TRBD2 agrees at 7 bases. This CDR3 is 15 amino acids long. J gave up 4 bases and V 5 bases, and 7 bases lay outside the gene matches.

The chain carries TRBV20-1 and TRBJ2-7; 8 bases align to TRBD2. CDR1 is DFQATT and CDR2 is SNEGSKA in the germline V gene (reference sequence). Losses at the gene ends were 5 bases for V and 4 bases for J; bases not matched to a gene: 7. The CDR3 runs to 13 residues. CDR3 bases: TGCAGTGCTCCGATAGCGGGGTGGTACGAGCAGTACTTC. Its translation is CSAPIAGWYEQYF.

The chain couples TRBV6-5 to TRBJ2-1; 7 bases align to TRBD2. There are 13 residues in the CDR3. The V gene's germline CDR1 is MNHEY and CDR2 SVGAGI. V shed 8 bases, J shed 7 bases, and the junction held 8 bases outside the gene matches. The CDR3 loop reads CASRDPGGNEQFF. CDR3 bases: TGTGCCAGCCGGGACCCCGGGGGGAATGAGCAGTTCTTC.

This chain uses TRBV6-5 with TRBJ1-2; TRBD1 matches at 7 bases. Germline CDR1 MNHEY, CDR2 SVGAGI. Trimming at V came to 4 bases and at J to 6 bases, leaving 14 bases not matched to a gene. The CDR3 totals 16 residues. CDR3 region: CASSSIPGQSGDGYTF. The CDR3 DNA reads as TGTGCCAGCAGTTCGATTCCGGGACAGAGCGGGGATGGCTACACCTTC.

The chain uses TRBV12-3 or TRBV12-4 and TRBJ2-1, with 10 bases matching TRBD1. V shed 5 bases and J 10 bases; nucleotides not matched to a gene: 11. The CDR3 runs to 15 residues. DNA for the CDR3: TGTGCCAGCAGTGGATTGAGACAGGGGGCGGGAGAGCAGTTCTTC. Translation: CASSGLRQGAGEQFF.

This clonotype was counted once. The J gene is TRBJ1-2, the V gene TRBV7-2; a possible D gene is TRBD1 (6 bases). V lost 1 base, J lost 8 bases, and 17 bases lay in between. Germline CDR1 and CDR2: SGHTA and FQGNSA. The CDR3 loop spans 15 amino acids. The CDR3 DNA reads as TGTGCCAGCAGCTTAGATGCGTGGGGGCTAGACGGCTACACCTTC. This gives the protein CASSLDAWGLDGYTF.

This chain uses TRBV12-3 or TRBV12-4 with TRBJ1-2; 7 nucleotides align to TRBD1. CDR3 length: 14 residues. The J segment lost 2 bases and the V segment lost 0 bases, leaving 0 bases of the junction unmatched. This chain's CDR3 is CASSLADRNYGYTF. DNA of the CDR3: TGTGCCAGCAGTTTAGCGGACAGGAACTATGGCTACACCTTC.

V and J are TRBV7-8 and TRBJ1-3; maybe TRBD1 (6 bases). Germline-derived CDR1 and CDR2 are SGHVS and FQNEAQ. Trimming left V 2 bases short and J 4 bases short, with 15 bases between. The CDR3 runs 16 residues. The CDR3 reads CASSLSRWGQGNTIYF. For the CDR3, the DNA is TGTGCCAGCAGCTTATCGAGATGGGGGCAAGGAAACACCATATATTTT.